This T cell receptor (beta chain) was documented in a study of T cell responses to AZD1222 COVID-19 vaccine. Study-wide results and limits: It was only after the peak T cell response that any repertoires were sampled.

V shed 8 bases, J shed 5 bases, and the junction held 4 bases outside the gene matches. CDR3 length: 13 amino acids. The method was immunoSEQ multiplex PCR; TCRdb's version includes in-frame clones alone and lacks a portion of them. The table shows 140,000 to 150,000 clones, with roughly nine tenths occurring only once. This clone came up once. The target antigen is unknown. This specimen consisted of peripheral blood, obtained on day 0 of AZD1222 vaccination. This TCR was sampled from an adult in good health. The chain links TRBV12-3 or TRBV12-4 to TRBJ2-3; 10 bases match TRBD1. The CDR3 loop is CASRTGGKDTQYF. The CDR3 nucleotides are TGTGCCAGCCGGACAGGGGGAAAAGATACGCAGTATTTT.